The 20 T cell receptor beta chains presented below share a single source sample, sequenced in a study of CD8+ T cells in alopecia areata. RNA, once extracted, was reverse transcribed into cDNA for use as the sequencing template. Clones were sequenced by immunoSEQ multiplex PCR, and TCRdb holds only the in-frame ones, with some missing. This sample carries approximately 300,000 clones and no singletons, and 0.9% to 1.5% goes to the top ten. Cutaneous lymph node cells were pooled, and they were sorted using CD4, CD8alpha, NKG2D, NKG2ACE and other markers. Sequencing input: CD4+ T cells sorted from a lymph node. The receptor source for this set is a C3H/HeJ mouse with alopecia areata. Mouse strain MHC haplotype: H2-k.

Only a few counts were recorded for this clone. Any gene name here is a mouse gene name. Read sequence stops 4 residues before the CDR3 end, and the germline J gene provides the missing end. The V call is TRBV13-3, the J call TRBJ2-1, with 12 bases matching TRBD2. Trimming removed 4 bases from V and 0 bases from J; junction bases left unmatched: 2. CDR1 is NNHDY, CDR2 SYVADS, per germline. The CDR3 is 16 residues long. The CDR3 region is CASSLTGGANYAEQFF. The CDR3 DNA, read in part, is TGTGCCAGCAGTCTGACTGGGGGGGCTAACTATGCT.

Note on this clone: Gene names follow the mouse nomenclature. The CDR3 end lies 4 residues beyond the end of the read and is filled in from the germline J gene. V and J are TRBV13-1 and TRBJ2-4, with D possibly TRBD1 on 6 matching bases. In germline, CDR1 is NSHNY, CDR2 SYGAGN. The CDR3 runs 11 residues. Partial CDR3 DNA: TGTGCCAGCAGACAGGGAAAC. Residues: CASRQGN. The CDR3 as a whole reads CASRQGNTLYF.

In regard to this clone: Gene names are the mouse ones. The CDR3 region is CASSDASGTGTSDYTF. CDR3 bases read: TGTGCCAGCAGTGATGCCTCCGGGACAGGGACCTCC. The chain is built from TRBV13-1 and TRBJ1-2, with TRBD1 matching over 9 bases. The read stops 4 residues short of the end of the CDR3; the missing end is completed from the germline J gene. Looked up from germline, CDR1 is NSHNY and CDR2 is SYGAGN. The V gene end was trimmed by 0 bases and the J gene end by 4 bases; junction bases not matched to a gene: 7. The CDR3 totals 16 residues.

Worth noting for this clone: These gene names are mouse names. The observed sequence ends 4 residues before the CDR3 terminus, with the missing tail filled in from the germline J gene. The genes are TRBV1 and TRBJ2-7; D gene uncertain. V was trimmed by 5 bases and J by 0 bases, leaving 8 bases between them. This CDR3 region has 13 residues. From germline, CDR1 is NSQYPW and CDR2 LRSPGD (reference sequence). The CDR3 bases that were read are TGCACCTGCAGTTCAGGAAGCTCCTAT. Its translation is CTCSSGSSY. The CDR3 in its entirety is CTCSSGSSYEQYF.

Comment on this clone: Mouse germline and gene names are used. This sample includes further DNA sequences coding for the same CDR3. The CDR3 here is CAWSLGHANSDYTF. CDR3 DNA (partial): TGTGCCTGGAGTCTAGGTCACGCAAACTCC. This rearrangement joins TRBV31 to TRBJ1-2; D is unclear. With the read ending 4 residues before the CDR3 end, the germline J gene is used to fill in that end. The V gene lost 0 bases and the J gene lost 0 bases, with 8 bases spanning the gap. CDR3 length equals 14 residues. Germline V CDR1 and CDR2: GKSSPN, SITVG. Complete variable domain (other parts from reference TRBV31 and TRBJ1-2): AQTIHQWPVAEIKAVGSPLSLGCTIKGKSSPNLYWYWQATGGTLQQLFYSITVGQVESVVQLNLSASRPKDDQFILSTEKLLLSHSGFYLCAWSLGHANSDYTFGSGTRLLVI.

With respect to this clone: Gene names and germline match the mouse. The read finishes 4 residues shy of the CDR3 end, and the germline J gene is used to complete it. V is TRBV29 and J is TRBJ2-1; D may be TRBD1 (6 bases). The germline gives CDR1 MSHET, CDR2 SYDVDS. The length of the CDR3 is 13 residues. The CDR3 DNA, read in part, is TGTGCTAGCAGTTTCAACAGGGAGGCT. Translated: CASSFNREA. Given in full, the CDR3 is CASSFNREAEQFF. The full variable domain, rest sourced from reference TRBV29 and TRBJ2-1, is DMKVTQMPRYLIKRMGENVLLECGQDMSHETMYWYRQDPGLGLQLIYISYDVDSNSEGDIPKGYRVSRKKREHFSLILDSAKTNQTSVYFCASSFNREAEQFFGPGTRLTVL.

As to this clone: Gene names denote mouse genes. The CDR3 extends 3 residues past the end of the read, so its final part is completed from the germline J gene. The V and J genes are TRBV5 and TRBJ1-6, with D hard to call. TRBJ1-6 is identified as an open reading frame with a role that is uncertain. With 0 bases removed from V and 3 bases from J, the gap between germline ends came to 6 bases. The CDR3 contains 15 residues. Germline loops: CDR1 LGHNA, CDR2 YNLKQL (reference sequence). The DNA read from the CDR3 is TGTGCCAGCAGCCAAGATGCAGACTATAATTCGCCC. Protein: CASSQDADYNSP. The entire CDR3 sequence reads CASSQDADYNSPLYF.

This clone turned up a few times. Gene names are the mouse ones. The sequence runs out 4 residues before the end of the CDR3; the remainder is reconstructed from the germline J gene. Distinct nucleotide sequences in the sample also encode this CDR3. The chain has TRBV19 and TRBJ2-2; D perhaps matches TRBD2 (7 bases). The CDR3 contains 15 residues. Trimming stripped 3 bases from V and 2 bases from J, with 11 bases between. Germline V gene sequence: CDR1 FNHDT, CDR2 SITEND (reference sequence). The sequenced part of the CDR3 DNA is TGTGCCAGCAGTAGCTGGGGGCCGAACACCGGG. This sequence encodes CASSSWGPNTG. Given in full, the CDR3 is CASSSWGPNTGQLYF. Full variable domain (missing parts from reference TRBV19 and TRBJ2-2): GGIITQTPKFLIGQEGQKLTLKCQQNFNHDTMYWYRQDSGKGLRLIYYSITENDLQKGDLSEGYDASREKKSSFSLTVTSAQKNEMAVFLCASSSWGPNTGQLYFGEGSKLTVL.

This clone has a handful of counts. Any gene name here is a mouse gene name. The CDR3 end lies 4 residues beyond the end of the read and is filled in from the germline J gene. Different DNA sequences within this sample yield the same CDR3. The chain joins TRBV13-1 to TRBJ2-5, with TRBD2 as a possible D gene (6 bases). V was trimmed by 4 bases and J by 0 bases, leaving 12 bases between them. This CDR3 region has 15 residues. CDR1 and CDR2 from the germline V gene are NSHNY and SYGAGN. The CDR3 loop reads CASSPWGLNQDTQYF. Partial CDR3 DNA: TGTGCCAGCAGTCCCTGGGGCCTTAACCAAGAC.

This clone was found many times. Genes and germline are mouse. The read terminates 4 residues before the CDR3 end, so the remaining end is supplied by the germline J gene. V gene TRBV1 combines with J gene TRBJ2-5; D gene uncertain. The V end lost 4 bases, the J end lost 0 bases, and 8 bases lay between the germline ends. CDR1 is NSQYPW and CDR2 is LRSPGD in the germline V gene (reference sequence). The CDR3 has 14 residues. The covered CDR3 bases are TGCACCTGCAGTGATACATTTAACCAAGAC. Translation: CTCSDTFNQD. Given in full, the CDR3 is CTCSDTFNQDTQYF.

This clone was seen ten or more times. Genes and germline are mouse. Coverage ceases 4 residues before the CDR3 finishes, and the germline J gene fills in the end. The sample holds other DNA sequences that translate to the same CDR3. This sequence joins TRBV13-1 and TRBJ1-2; weak D call: TRBD1 (6 bases). This CDR3 is built from 13 residues. V was trimmed by 3 bases and J by 2 bases, leaving 8 bases between them. CDR1 and CDR2 from the germline V gene are NSHNY and SYGAGN. The CDR3 sequence: CASSVGQNSDYTF. The sequenced CDR3 bases are TGTGCCAGCAGTGTAGGACAGAACTCC.

This clone was observed a few times. Mouse germline and gene names are used. The read falls 4 residues short of the CDR3 end, and the missing part is taken from the germline J gene. The genes are TRBV5 and TRBJ1-2, with 7 bases aligning to TRBD1. V trimming: 0 bases; J trimming: 4 bases; junction bases outside the gene matches: 5. CDR1 is LGHNA, CDR2 YNLKQL, per germline (reference sequence). The CDR3 extends over 15 amino acids. The CDR3 sequence is CASSQDGQGGSDYTF. CDR3 DNA, as far as it was read: TGTGCCAGCAGCCAAGATGGGCAGGGGGGCTCC.

This clone was counted many times. Mouse gene names apply. The sequenced fragment ends 3 residues before the CDR3 boundary, so the rest is inferred from the germline J gene. The chain has TRBV13-1 and TRBJ1-6, with D unclear. TRBJ1-6 is filed as an ORF, its function uncertain. Germline V gene sequence: CDR1 NSHNY, CDR2 SYGAGN. The CDR3 has 12 amino acids. The germline V and J ends were trimmed by 3 bases and 5 bases, with 3 bases remaining between them. The CDR3 protein is CASSADNSPLYF. The covered CDR3 bases are TGTGCCAGCAGTGCAGATAATTCGCCC.

As for this clone: All gene names here are mouse names. Coverage ceases 4 residues before the CDR3 finishes, and the germline J gene fills in the end. This chain links TRBV13-3 with TRBJ2-5; 8 bases agree with TRBD2. From germline, CDR1 is NNHDY and CDR2 SYVADS. With V trimmed by 4 bases and J by 0 bases, 4 bases remained unmatched. The CDR3 covers 15 residues. CDR3 bases read: TGTGCCAGCAGTTCGGACTGGGTTAACCAAGAC. Its translation: CASSSDWVNQD. The entire CDR3 reads CASSSDWVNQDTQYF.

This clone was observed a handful of times. Gene names follow the mouse nomenclature. Coverage ceases 3 residues before the CDR3 finishes, and the germline J gene fills in the end. The V gene is TRBV13-1, the J gene TRBJ1-6; D is unclear. TRBJ1-6 is filed as an ORF, its function uncertain. The CDR3 consists of 13 residues. V gave up 3 bases and J gave up 4 bases, with 5 bases separating them. CDR1 is NSHNY and CDR2 is SYGAGN in the germline V gene. Partial CDR3 DNA: TGTGCCAGCAGTGCACAATATAATTCGCCC. Amino acids: CASSAQYNSP. The whole CDR3 sequence reads CASSAQYNSPLYF.

This clone was observed a handful of times. Mouse gene names and germline throughout. The read halts 4 residues ahead of the CDR3 end, with the missing end drawn from the germline J gene. This same CDR3 is encoded by further DNA sequences in the sample. The genes are TRBV13-1 and TRBJ1-2; 10 bases map to TRBD1. The CDR3 runs 14 residues. Germline assignment: CDR1 NSHNY and CDR2 SYGAGN. Germline trimming cut 5 bases from V and 2 bases from J; bases unmatched to any gene: 3. The sequenced part of the CDR3 DNA is TGTGCCAGCAGCGACAGGGGGCCGAACTCC. Its protein product is CASSDRGPNS. The full CDR3 protein is CASSDRGPNSDYTF.

This clone was recorded a few times. Mouse gene names and germline throughout. Other DNA sequences in this sample translate to the same CDR3. CDR3 protein: CASGDLGNTGQLYF. The sequenced CDR3 bases are TGTGCCAGCGGTGACCTGGGCAACACCGGG. This sequence joins TRBV13-2 and TRBJ2-2; possible D gene TRBD2, 5 bases. The CDR3 end falls 4 residues outside the read, so it is completed with the germline J gene. This CDR3 has 14 amino acids. The V end was cut by 2 bases, the J end by 2 bases, with 7 bases between. The germline CDR1 and CDR2 sequences are NNHNN and SYGAGS (reference sequence).

There are a few counts of this clone. Mouse germline and gene names are used. Coverage ceases 4 residues before the CDR3 finishes, and the germline J gene fills in the end. Other DNA sequences in the sample encode the same CDR3. The chain carries TRBV5 and TRBJ2-1, with TRBD1 identical over 10 bases. V lost 4 bases, J lost 2 bases, and 2 bases stayed unmatched. The CDR3 contains 15 residues. Per the germline V gene, CDR1 is LGHNA and CDR2 is YNLKQL (reference sequence). The CDR3 loop reads CASSPGTGDYAEQFF. The sequenced CDR3 bases are TGTGCCAGCAGCCCCGGGACAGGGGACTATGCT.

Notes on this clone: The gene names here belong to mouse. Read coverage stops 4 residues before the CDR3 terminus; the germline J gene supplies the remainder. The chain is built from TRBV1 and TRBJ2-2; a weak D match, TRBD1 (6 bases). This CDR3 has 13 residues. V was shortened by 7 bases and J by 1 base, with 7 bases between the two germline ends. Germline CDR1 reads NSQYPW; CDR2 reads LRSPGD (reference sequence). This CDR3 reads CTCTDRNTGQLYF. The CDR3 DNA, read in part, is TGCACCTGCACGGACAGAAACACCGGG.

A few counts support this clone. Gene names are mouse gene names. The missing CDR3 end, 4 residues past where the read stops, is filled in from the germline J gene. This rearrangement joins TRBV13-1 to TRBJ2-1; 7 bases align to TRBD2. Trimming removed 0 bases from V and 3 bases from J; junction bases left unmatched: 3. The germline V gene has CDR1 NSHNY and CDR2 SYGAGN. CDR3 size: 15 residues. CDR3 residues: CASSDALGSYAEQFF. CDR3 DNA (partial): TGTGCCAGCAGTGATGCACTGGGGTCCTATGCT.